Sequencing of this TCR beta chain was carried out in a study of blood T cell repertoires in COVID-19. The table came from immunoSEQ multiplex PCR; TCRdb's copy has only in-frame clones and leaves some out. The sample shows roughly 78,000 clones, around nine tenths of them seen only once. The germline V gene has CDR1 MNHNS and CDR2 SASEGT. CDR3 length: 17 residues. Germline trimming cut 4 bases from V and 5 bases from J; bases unmatched to any gene: 7. This TCR derives from a woman in her sixties with acute or convalescent COVID-19. Sequencing was carried out using peripheral blood. V usage is TRBV6-1 and J usage is TRBJ2-5; 16 bases match TRBD2. As DNA, the CDR3 is TGTGCCAGCAGTGGAGGGACTAGCGGGAGGGGTTGGGAGACCCAGTACTTC. Encoded protein: CASSGGTSGRGWETQYF.